The 24 T cell receptor beta chains in this list originate from one sample, sequenced in a study of CD8 T cells in ankylosing spondylitis. TCRdb fed the 5' RACE reads into MiXCR, producing one record per CDR3 protein. There are roughly 250,000 distinct CDR3 sequences in the sample; 8% to 9.5% occur only once, and under 7.5% lies in the top ten. The sample consisted of blood, either unsorted or a sorted T cell fraction (not recorded which). Receptors were obtained from a male donor with ankylosing spondylitis or in good health (not recorded which).

This clonotype has more than one count but fewer than ten. The chain recombines TRBV10-3 with TRBJ2-5; D is unresolved. Trimming shortened V by 3 bases and J by 5 bases, and 4 bases separated the two germline ends. Per the germline V gene, CDR1 is ENHRY and CDR2 is SYGVKD. This CDR3 spans 11 amino acids. CDR3 protein: CAISDRETQYF. Here the CDR3 DNA reads TGTGCCATCAGTGACCGGGAGACCCAGTACTTC.

The V and J genes are TRBV5-1 and TRBJ2-1; 12 positions match TRBD2. The germline V gene has CDR1 SGHRS and CDR2 YFSETQ. The CDR3 loop spans 14 amino acids. With 1 base clipped from V and 9 bases from J, the junction kept 2 bases outside the gene matches. CDR3 residues: CASSLSSGRGEQFF. Written as DNA, the CDR3 is TGCGCCAGCAGCTTGTCTAGCGGGAGGGGTGAGCAGTTCTTC.

This clonotype was recorded at least ten times. The J gene is TRBJ2-6, the V gene TRBV7-9, with D possibly being TRBD1 or TRBD2 (5 bases each). Trimming stripped 1 base from V and 0 bases from J, with 10 bases between. The CDR3 is 17 residues long. Germline assignment: CDR1 SEHNR and CDR2 FQNEAQ (reference sequence). This chain's CDR3 is CASSLGGRSSGANVLTF. Written as DNA, the CDR3 is TGTGCCAGCAGCTTAGGGGGACGGTCCTCTGGGGCCAACGTCCTGACTTTC.

This sequence joins TRBV5-4 and TRBJ1-3, with D possibly TRBD1 on 6 matching bases. This CDR3 region has 17 residues. Per the germline V gene, CDR1 is SGHNT and CDR2 is YYREEE (reference sequence). V gave up 3 bases and J gave up 4 bases, with 20 bases separating them. CDR3 residues: CASSSGGQPPEGNTIYF. The CDR3 DNA sequence: TGTGCCAGCAGCTCTGGAGGACAGCCCCCCGAGGGAAACACCATATATTTT.

Only a few counts were recorded for this clonotype. The chain carries TRBV6-5 and TRBJ2-6; no clear D. V was shortened by 6 bases and J by 4 bases, with 4 bases between the two germline ends. Germline V gene data show CDR1 as MNHEY and CDR2 as SVGAGI. CDR3 length: 12 amino acids. The CDR3 loop is CASRWGANVLTF. DNA of the CDR3: TGTGCCAGCAGGTGGGGGGCCAACGTCCTGACTTTC.

This clonotype was seen at least ten times. The chain carries TRBV20-1 and TRBJ2-7; D remains unclear. With 1 base removed from V and 6 bases from J, the gap between germline ends came to 7 bases. CDR3 length: 11 amino acids. In germline, CDR1 is DFQATT, CDR2 SNEGSKA (reference sequence). CDR3 coding DNA: TGCAGTGCTAGAGGTCAGATCGAGCAGTACTTC. This translates into CSARGQIEQYF.

This clonotype has at least ten counts. Here the CDR3 reads CASSLGHYNEQFF. The CDR3 bases are TGTGCCAGCAGCTTGGGACATTACAATGAGCAGTTCTTC. This chain connects TRBV5-5 to TRBJ2-1; D gene ambiguous. Germline V gives CDR1 SGHKS, CDR2 YYEKEE (reference sequence). The CDR3 runs 13 residues. The V end was cut by 0 bases, the J end by 4 bases, with 5 bases between.

Of note for this clonotype: This could be a read error, since a much larger clone is one nucleotide away. V and J are TRBV12-3 or TRBV12-4 and TRBJ2-3, with 10 bases identical to TRBD2. This CDR3 contains 15 residues. The CDR3 nucleotides are TGTGCCAGCAGCTCTTCCACTAGCGGGATAGATACGCGGTATTTT. Protein: CASSSSTSGIDTRYF.

In its sample, this clonotype was seen many times. V and J are TRBV6-5 and TRBJ1-2; D gene unclear. The V end lost 0 bases, the J end lost 2 bases, and 13 bases lay between the germline ends. The germline CDR1 and CDR2 sequences are MNHEY and SVGAGI. This CDR3 contains 16 residues. CDR3 in amino acids: CASSYSNPEPNYGYTF. Written as DNA, the CDR3 is TGTGCCAGCAGTTACTCGAACCCAGAACCCAACTATGGCTACACCTTC.

The J gene is TRBJ2-7, the V gene TRBV20-1; 12 bases agree with TRBD2. J lost 5 bases, V lost 6 bases, and 5 bases had no gene match. The CDR3 runs to 13 residues. Germline values: CDR1 DFQATT, CDR2 SNEGSKA (reference sequence). CDR3 loop: CSAKTSGGHEQYF. Here the CDR3 DNA reads TGCAGTGCGAAGACTAGCGGGGGTCACGAGCAGTACTTC.

This clonotype was recorded at least ten times. This sequence joins TRBV5-1 and TRBJ2-5; 13 bases line up with TRBD2. J lost 5 bases, V lost 4 bases, and 8 bases had no gene match. Germline V gives CDR1 SGHRS, CDR2 YFSETQ. The CDR3 is 16 amino acids. The CDR3 region is CASSLGTSGVIETQYF. DNA of the CDR3: TGCGCCAGCAGCCTCGGGACTAGCGGGGTGATTGAGACCCAGTACTTC.

This clonotype has more than one count but fewer than ten. V is TRBV12-3 or TRBV12-4 and J is TRBJ2-4, with D perhaps matching TRBD1 (7 bases). The length of the CDR3 is 13 residues. The ends were cut back, 5 bases at V and 15 bases at J, with 20 bases in the middle. The DNA for the CDR3 is TGTGCCAGCAGTGAAACGACAGGAGGGGGCCGGTACTTC. Protein: CASSETTGGGRYF.

This clonotype was picked up many times. The chain has TRBV5-5 and TRBJ1-1, with D hard to call. This CDR3 spans 14 amino acids. Trimming removed 0 bases from V and 4 bases from J, with 10 bases in between. Germline lookup yields CDR1 SGHKS and CDR2 YYEKEE (reference sequence). Written as DNA, the CDR3 is TGTGCCAGCAGCTTGGATAGGAGGAGCACTGAAGCTTTCTTT. As protein: CASSLDRRSTEAFF.

V and J are TRBV11-2 and TRBJ2-3; no clear D gene. V lost 6 bases, J lost 6 bases, and 10 bases lay in between. Per germline, CDR1 SGHAT and CDR2 FQNNGV. This CDR3 is 12 amino acids long. Written as DNA, the CDR3 is TGTGCCAGCAGACAAGGCGGCGATACGCAGTATTTT. Protein: CASRQGGDTQYF.

This clonotype showed up many times. The chain is built from TRBV6-2 or TRBV6-3 and TRBJ2-5, with a tentative D call TRBD1 (6 bases). CDR1 is MNHEY and CDR2 is SVGEGT in the germline V gene. The CDR3 runs to 15 residues. Trimming took off 4 bases at V and 1 base at J, with 13 bases between the two ends. Here the CDR3 reads CASSSTRGPQETQYF. In nucleotides, the CDR3 is TGTGCCAGCAGTTCCACCAGGGGTCCCCAAGAGACCCAGTACTTC.

This clonotype was seen repeatedly, ten times or more. This rearrangement joins TRBV3-1 to TRBJ2-7, with D maybe TRBD2 (6 bases). V was clipped by 2 bases and J by 0 bases, with 11 bases between them. The V gene's germline CDR1 is LGHDT and CDR2 YNNKEL (reference sequence). There are 15 residues in the CDR3. The CDR3 DNA sequence: TGTGCCAGCAGCCAATTTCCGGGAGCCTCCTACGAGCAGTACTTC. Its translation: CASSQFPGASYEQYF.

This clonotype was counted many times. The V gene is TRBV10-3, the J gene TRBJ2-3, with D tentatively TRBD1 or TRBD2 (5 bases each). The ends were cut back, 0 bases at V and 6 bases at J, with 16 bases in the middle. This CDR3 has 16 residues. Germline V CDR1 and CDR2: ENHRY, SYGVKD. CDR3 in amino acids: CAISESPSSGTDTQYF. The CDR3, as DNA: TGTGCCATCAGTGAGTCGCCTTCCTCGGGGACGGATACGCAGTATTTT.

This clonotype was detected ten times or more. This sequence joins TRBV11-2 and TRBJ2-3; TRBD2 agrees at 13 bases. The CDR3 sequence is 15 residues long. J lost 5 bases, V lost 5 bases, and 4 bases had no gene match. Germline-derived CDR1 and CDR2 are SGHAT and FQNNGV. CDR3 bases: TGTGCCAGCAGCATAACTAGCGGGGGGGGAGATACGCAGTATTTT. Its protein product is CASSITSGGGDTQYF.

This clonotype has more than one count but fewer than ten. J is TRBJ2-1 and V is TRBV20-1, with a weak D call TRBD2 (5 bases). The CDR3 spans 16 residues. V lost 4 bases, J lost 1 base, and 17 bases lay in between. Germline V gene data show CDR1 as DFQATT and CDR2 as SNEGSKA (reference sequence). In nucleotides, the CDR3 is TGCAGTGCTATCCTAGACACCCGGGGATCCTACAATGAGCAGTTCTTC. It encodes CSAILDTRGSYNEQFF.

Worth noting for this clonotype: Just one base apart from a much larger clone, this may be a read error. This chain's CDR3 is CASSLGGPSHATDTQYF. CDR3 coding DNA: TGTGCCAGCAGCTTAGGTGGCCCTAGCCACGCAACAGATACGCAGTATTTT. The V and J genes are TRBV7-9 and TRBJ2-3, with TRBD2 as a possible D gene (5 bases). Germline V gene lookup returns CDR1 SEHNR and CDR2 FQNEAQ (reference sequence). CDR3 length: 17 amino acids. With 1 base removed from V and 3 bases from J, the gap between germline ends came to 17 bases.

The rearrangement joins TRBV4-1 to TRBJ2-3; D gene unclear. This CDR3 has 14 amino acids. The V end lost 4 bases, the J end lost 4 bases, and 12 bases lay between the germline ends. Germline V gene data show CDR1 as MGHRA and CDR2 as YSYEKL. CDR3 sequence (DNA): TGCGCCAGCAGCCTAGACGGGTGGGCAGATACGCAGTATTTT. Its protein product is CASSLDGWADTQYF.

This chain joins TRBV9 and TRBJ1-1; D gene uncertain. Germline assignment: CDR1 SGDLS and CDR2 YYNGEE. The CDR3 spans 13 residues. Trimming took off 0 bases at V and 3 bases at J, with 6 bases between the two ends. For the CDR3, the DNA is TGTGCCAGCAGCGTAGACAGCTACACTGAAGCTTTCTTT. It codes for CASSVDSYTEAFF.

This clonotype was counted ten times or more. This chain links TRBV11-2 with TRBJ1-2; D is undetermined. Trimming pared 7 bases from V and 2 bases from J, leaving 26 bases between. From germline, CDR1 is SGHAT and CDR2 FQNNGV. The CDR3 spans 18 residues. CDR3 DNA: TGTGCCAGCACCCCTAGTGGGGAATGGGTTAGAAGAAACTATGGCTACACCTTC. Its protein is CASTPSGEWVRRNYGYTF.

Ten or more counts support this clonotype. The gene calls are TRBV12-3 or TRBV12-4 and TRBJ1-4; D unresolved. The CDR3 contains 14 residues. V shed 3 bases and J shed 8 bases, with 13 bases lying between them. This CDR3 reads CASSFRPRTEKLFF. The CDR3 nucleotides are TGTGCCAGCAGTTTCAGGCCTCGGACCGAAAAACTGTTTTTT.